Each of the 19 T cell receptor beta chains below was sequenced from the same sample in a study of regulatory T cells in long-lasting Graves disease. Time point defined: newly diagnosed GD, antithyroid drugs for less than 3 months. Preparation of the TCR library used RNA extracted from PBMCs. Through Arm-PCR of CDR3 regions and iRepertoire HTBI primers, TCR beta libraries were built. TCRdb redid the calling of the multiplex PCR reads with MiXCR, one entry per CDR3 protein. The sample records around 330,000 distinct CDR3 sequences, 15% to 20% being singletons. Sequences were derived from peripheral blood mononuclear cells (PBMCs), sampled at new diagnosis, from a patient treated with antithyroid drugs. These receptors were taken from a female donor with Graves disease.

This chain connects TRBV20-1 to TRBJ2-7; D could derive from TRBD1 or TRBD2 (6 bases each). Trimming removed 7 bases from V and 6 bases from J, with 13 bases in between. CDR1 is DFQATT, CDR2 SNEGSKA, per germline (reference sequence). CDR3 length: 11 residues. DNA for the CDR3: TGCAGTGTTAGCGGAGGGGGCGAGCAGTACTTC. Amino acids: CSVSGGGEQYF.

This clonotype has ten or more counts. The chain links TRBV12-3 or TRBV12-4 to TRBJ2-1, with 9 bases fitting TRBD2. The CDR3 loop spans 16 amino acids. Losses at the gene ends were 8 bases for V and 3 bases for J; bases not matched to a gene: 11. The CDR3 here is CASVGQGLAYYNEQFF. The CDR3 region has the DNA TGTGCCAGCGTCGGTCAAGGACTAGCGTACTACAATGAGCAGTTCTTC.

Many counts were recorded for this clonotype. V is TRBV5-5 and J is TRBJ1-4; no firm D call. The CDR3 contains 15 residues. V lost 4 bases and J 12 bases, leaving 22 bases between the germline ends. CDR1 SGHKS and CDR2 YYEKEE come from the germline V gene (reference sequence). CDR3 residues: CASSRHRPTFVELFF. Written as DNA, the CDR3 is TGTGCCAGCAGCCGACACCGACCCACGTTTGTGGAACTGTTTTTT.

This clonotype was recorded once. This may come from a read error, since a much larger clone is one base off. The V call is TRBV11-3, the J call TRBJ2-7, with D possibly being TRBD1 or TRBD2 (5 bases each). CDR1 is SGHNT, CDR2 YENEEA, per germline. V lost 1 base and J 1 base, leaving 8 bases between the germline ends. This CDR3 contains 14 residues. The CDR3 here is CASSLAGPSYEQYF. Written as DNA, the CDR3 is TGTGCCAGCAGCTTAGCGGGACCGTCCTACGAGCAGTACTTC.

This clonotype has ten or more counts. The chain has TRBV18 and TRBJ1-5; the D is unclear. CDR1 is KGHSH and CDR2 is LQKENI in the germline V gene. Trimming stripped 6 bases from V and 0 bases from J, with 6 bases between. There are 13 residues in the CDR3. DNA of the CDR3: TGTGCCAGCTCGCAGGATAGCAATCAGCCCCAGCATTTT. The encoded protein is CASSQDSNQPQHF.

The table lists this clonotype with many counts. The CDR3 reads CASSWTAIPSTDTQYF. The CDR3 bases are TGTGCCAGCTCCTGGACAGCTATACCGAGCACAGATACGCAGTATTTT. The chain carries TRBV2 and TRBJ2-3; D may be TRBD1 (6 bases). CDR1 SNHLY and CDR2 FYNNEI come from the germline V gene. V lost 8 bases and J lost 0, with 18 bases in between. This CDR3 has 16 residues.

The chain is built from TRBV6-1 and TRBJ1-5; 7 bases line up with TRBD1. This CDR3 comprises 16 residues. Per germline, CDR1 MNHNS and CDR2 SASEGT. V lost 5 bases to trimming and J lost 0 bases; unmatched junction nucleotides: 7. CDR3 protein: CASSPIRGNSNQPQHF. The CDR3 nucleotides are TGTGCCAGCAGTCCAATCAGGGGGAATAGCAATCAGCCCCAGCATTTT.

The chain is built from TRBV6-1 and TRBJ2-2; 10 nucleotides align to TRBD2. The trim removed 5 bases at V and 4 bases at J, leaving 10 bases unmatched. The CDR3 length is 17 residues. Germline lookup yields CDR1 MNHNS and CDR2 SASEGT. The chain's CDR3 is CASSRMLAGASTGELFF. The DNA of the CDR3 is TGTGCCAGCAGTCGGATGCTAGCGGGAGCTAGCACCGGGGAGCTGTTTTTT.

V usage is TRBV6-1 and J usage is TRBJ2-7; possibly TRBD1 for D (5 bases). V was pared by 5 bases and J by 6 bases, with 14 bases between. This CDR3 is built from 13 residues. In germline, CDR1 is MNHNS, CDR2 SASEGT. CDR3 nucleotides: TGTGCCAGCAGTCCCCTGGCAGGGCTCGAGCAGTACTTC. This gives the protein CASSPLAGLEQYF.

In the case of this clonotype: A single base separates this from a much larger clone, so it may be a read error. In this CDR3 the conserved last residue, phenylalanine or tryptophan, is missing, so a read error is likely. This chain links TRBV28 with TRBJ1-1; no firm D call. V gave up 4 bases and J gave up 4 bases, with 10 bases separating them. From germline, CDR1 is MDHEN and CDR2 SYDVKM. The CDR3 has 13 residues. The CDR3 spells CASSYSQRTEAFL. The CDR3 DNA follows: TGTGCCAGCAGTTACTCGCAGCGCACTGAAGCTTTCCTT.

In this sample, this clonotype turned up many times. This rearrangement joins TRBV12-3 or TRBV12-4 to TRBJ2-5; D not certain. The germline V and J ends were trimmed by 6 bases and 5 bases, with 7 bases remaining between them. CDR3 length: 11 amino acids. The CDR3 loop is CASSEMETQYF. The CDR3 nucleotides read TGTGCCAGCAGCGAGATGGAGACCCAGTACTTC.

This clonotype was seen at least ten times. J is TRBJ2-7 and V is TRBV2, with a tentative D call TRBD2 (5 bases). This CDR3 is built from 15 residues. Germline CDR1 and CDR2: SNHLY and FYNNEI. Trimming cost V 4 bases and J 6 bases, with 19 bases left between them. The CDR3 spells CASSGAGNPSPEQYF. The CDR3 DNA is TGTGCCAGCAGTGGCGCGGGCAACCCAAGTCCCGAGCAGTACTTC.

This chain links TRBV12-3 or TRBV12-4 with TRBJ2-3; no clear D gene. V lost 6 bases and J 0 bases, leaving 7 bases between the germline ends. The CDR3 sequence is 13 residues long. In DNA, the CDR3 is TGTGCCAGCAGCCAGGACAGCACAGATACGCAGTATTTT. It codes for CASSQDSTDTQYF.

Details on this clonotype: A much larger clone lies a single base off, so this may be a read error. The rearrangement joins TRBV20-1 to TRBJ2-1; 7 bases are shared with TRBD2. This CDR3 comprises 15 residues. Per germline, CDR1 DFQATT and CDR2 SNEGSKA (reference sequence). The CDR3 nucleotides are TGCAGTGCTAGAGATCGAGAACGGGAGGACAATGAGCAGGTCTTC. Encoded protein: CSARDREREDNEQVF.

This clonotype has a count of ten or more. The chain has TRBV7-2 and TRBJ2-7; 10 nucleotides align to TRBD2. Germline V lookup: CDR1 SGHTA, CDR2 FQGNSA. The junction had 12 bases not matched to a gene; V was cut back by 1 base and J by 0 bases. The length of the CDR3 is 19 residues. CDR3 in amino acids: CASSLVGLAAGGGSYEQYF. CDR3 sequence (DNA): TGTGCCAGCAGCTTAGTCGGACTAGCGGCTGGAGGTGGCTCCTACGAGCAGTACTTC.

The V and J genes are TRBV28 and TRBJ1-2; 7 bases match TRBD1. The V gene's germline CDR1 is MDHEN and CDR2 SYDVKM. With V trimmed by 6 bases and J by 1 base, 8 bases remained unmatched. This CDR3 has 15 residues. CDR3 nucleotides: TGTGCCAGCAGCCCGGGACAGAAGAGTAACTATGGCTACACCTTC. Its translation is CASSPGQKSNYGYTF.

The chain has TRBV30 and TRBJ2-1; possibly TRBD1 or TRBD2 for D (5 bases each). Germline CDR1 GTSNPN, CDR2 SVGIG (reference sequence). CDR3 length equals 16 residues. Trimming removed 1 base from V and 3 bases from J, with 16 bases in between. CDR3 region: CAWSARPGRNYNEQFF. For the CDR3, the DNA is TGTGCCTGGAGTGCCCGACCGGGGCGGAACTACAATGAGCAGTTCTTC. Together with reference TRBV30 and TRBJ2-1, the CDR3 gives the full variable domain: SQTIHQWPATLVQPVGSPLSLECTVEGTSNPNLYWYRQAAGRGLQLLFYSVGIGQISSEVPQNLSASRPQDRQFILSSKKLLLSDSGFYLCAWSARPGRNYNEQFFGPGTRLTVL.

A note on this clonotype: It differs at one base from a far larger clone, so likely a read error. The J gene is TRBJ2-7, the V gene TRBV27; D is uncertain. Trimming shortened V by 5 bases and J by 1 base, and 18 bases separated the two germline ends. The CDR3 is made up of 16 amino acids. Germline CDR1 and CDR2: MNHEY and SMNVEV (reference sequence). CDR3 in amino acids: CASSDPTQVGSYEQYF. As DNA, the CDR3 is TGTGCCAGCAGTGATCCGACCCAGGTTGGTTCCTACGAGCAGTACTTC.

The sample holds a few counts of this clonotype. This chain joins TRBV11-2 and TRBJ1-6, with no clear D. Germline V gene sequence: CDR1 SGHAT, CDR2 FQNNGV. The V and J ends lost 6 bases and 7 bases respectively, with 10 bases between them. This CDR3 comprises 13 residues. The DNA for the CDR3 is TGTGCCAGCAGTCGATCCTTGAATTCACCCCTCCACTTT. Translation gives CASSRSLNSPLHF.